The 21 T cell receptor beta chains below were found in one sample sequenced in a study of sequential checkpoint blockade in melanoma (dated by TCRdb to the late 2010s). The library was generated by the immunoSEQ multiplex PCR assay. TCRdb mirrors the immuneACCESS table, restricted to in-frame sequences. Some clones are absent from its copies; in checked studies, under half trace to an unresolved V gene, and the reason for the others is unknown. This sample comprises fewer than 4,500 clones, 17% of them detected only once. The top ten hold about 14% of the sample. The sample's treatment or condition label is to be understood as: randomized to nivolumab then ipilimumab (arm A) or the reverse (arm B). This sample comprised tumor tissue (inferred from file names), obtained from a patient given nivolumab and ipilimumab in sequence. These receptors all come from a human donor with melanoma.

This sequence joins TRBV9 and TRBJ2-2; 9 positions match TRBD2. The ends lost 4 bases at V and 0 bases at J; junction bases unmatched: 7. There are 17 residues in the CDR3. Germline assignment: CDR1 SGDLS and CDR2 YYNGEE. Written as DNA, the CDR3 is TGTGCCAGCAGCCGGGCTAGCGGGAATACGAACACCGGGGAGCTGTTTTTT. Translated: CASSRASGNTNTGELFF.

The sample holds many counts of this clone. The CDR3 here is CASSRLGATDTQYF. The CDR3, as DNA: TGTGCCAGCAGCCGGCTGGGAGCCACAGATACGCAGTATTTT. The genes are TRBV11-3 and TRBJ2-3; D is perhaps TRBD2 (5 bases). The CDR3 extends over 14 amino acids. V lost 5 bases and J 2 bases, leaving 11 bases between the germline ends. CDR1 SGHNT and CDR2 YENEEA come from the germline V gene.

This chain uses TRBV29-1 with TRBJ2-3; TRBD2 aligns across 9 bases. Germline V gives CDR1 SQVTM, CDR2 ANQGSEA. With 3 bases clipped from V and 5 bases from J, the junction kept 12 bases outside the gene matches. This CDR3 contains 16 residues. In nucleotides, the CDR3 is TGCAGCGTTGATGGGGAAAGCGGGGGGTGGGGAGATACGCAGTATTTT. Translation gives CSVDGESGGWGDTQYF.

This clone was observed many times. The chain is built from TRBV11-3 and TRBJ2-7, with 7 bases fitting TRBD2. The CDR3 runs 15 residues. The V gene's germline CDR1 is SGHNT and CDR2 YENEEA. With 5 bases clipped from V and 0 bases from J, the junction kept 7 bases outside the gene matches. Written as DNA, the CDR3 is TGTGCCAGCAGCCCGGGGGGAGGCAGCTCCTACGAGCAGTACTTC. It yields the protein CASSPGGGSSYEQYF.

This clone has a handful of counts. V is TRBV28 and J is TRBJ1-1; the D is unclear. This CDR3 comprises 16 residues. The V end was cut by 1 base, the J end by 5 bases, with 17 bases between. Germline loops: CDR1 MDHEN, CDR2 SYDVKM. The DNA for the CDR3 is TGTGCCAGCAGTTTATTGGTCGAGGGTAGTAGGACTGAAGCTTTCTTT. Protein sequence: CASSLLVEGSRTEAFF.

This clone is judged medium-sized. The chain recombines TRBV6-8 with TRBJ2-5; TRBD1 aligns across 7 bases. Germline V gene data show CDR1 as MNHGY and CDR2 as SAAAGT. The length of the CDR3 is 15 residues. V dropped 7 bases and J dropped 2; count of bases not matched to a gene: 10. CDR3 sequence (DNA): TGTGCCAGCACCCACCCTAGACAGGGACAAGAGACCCAGTACTTC. Translated, it gives CASTHPRQGQETQYF.

The V call is TRBV11-3, the J call TRBJ2-5, with D possibly matching TRBD1 (6 bases). The CDR3 is made up of 15 amino acids. Germline V gene lookup returns CDR1 SGHNT and CDR2 YENEEA. V lost 5 bases to trimming and J lost 0 bases, with 13 bases between them. As DNA, the CDR3 is TGTGCCAGCAGCCCGACCGGACAGTACCAAGAGACCCAGTACTTC. It codes for CASSPTGQYQETQYF. The whole variable domain, filled in from reference TRBV11-3 and TRBJ2-5, reads EAGVVQSPRYKIIEKKQPVAFWCNPISGHNTLYWYLQNLGQGPELLIRYENEEAVDDSQLPKDRFSAERLKGVDSTLKIQPAELGDSAVYLCASSPTGQYQETQYFGPGTRLLVL.

This clone was counted between two and nine times. The chain is built from TRBV7-2 and TRBJ2-7; 8 nucleotides match TRBD2. Losses at the gene ends were 9 bases for V and 4 bases for J; bases not matched to a gene: 8. The CDR3 length is 13 residues. The germline V gene encodes CDR1 SGHTA and CDR2 FQGNSA. CDR3 in DNA: TGTGCCAGGCACAGCGGGAGCTCTTACGAGCAGTACTTC. It specifies CARHSGSSYEQYF.

The gene calls are TRBV11-3 and TRBJ2-3; tentative D call: TRBD2 (7 bases). The CDR3 covers 14 residues. V lost 1 base, J lost 7 bases, and 12 bases lay in between. Looked up from germline, CDR1 is SGHNT and CDR2 is YENEEA. The DNA of the CDR3 is TGTGCCAGCAGCTTAGGGGGGGGCCCAAATACGCAGTATTTT. Amino acid sequence: CASSLGGGPNTQYF.

This chain uses TRBV28 with TRBJ2-5, with D perhaps TRBD1 (5 bases). Germline V gives CDR1 MDHEN, CDR2 SYDVKM. The CDR3 is made up of 14 amino acids. Deletions cut 3 bases from V and 0 bases from J, with 8 bases between. CDR3 sequence: CASSFWTNQETQYF. CDR3 sequence (DNA): TGTGCCAGCAGTTTTTGGACAAACCAAGAGACCCAGTACTTC.

At least ten counts were recorded for this clone. This sequence joins TRBV11-3 and TRBJ1-2, with 8 bases lining up with TRBD1. Germline trimming cut 3 bases from V and 1 base from J; bases unmatched to any gene: 10. The germline V gene encodes CDR1 SGHNT and CDR2 YENEEA. The CDR3 spans 17 residues. CDR3 residues: CASSLSQGARLNYGYTF. CDR3 sequence (DNA): TGTGCCAGCAGCTTGTCCCAGGGGGCGCGTCTTAACTATGGCTACACCTTC.

This sequence joins TRBV29-1 and TRBJ2-7, with 8 nucleotides matching TRBD1. From germline, CDR1 is SQVTM and CDR2 ANQGSEA. This CDR3 region has 13 residues. The V gene end was trimmed by 7 bases and the J gene end by 3 bases; junction bases not matched to a gene: 8. The CDR3 spells CSGGGQGGYEQYF. CDR3 bases: TGCAGCGGTGGTGGACAGGGAGGCTACGAGCAGTACTTC.

The V and J genes are TRBV5-1 and TRBJ2-3; 10 nucleotides match TRBD2. V lost 6 bases, J lost 3 bases, and 7 bases stayed unmatched. The CDR3 spans 15 residues. The germline V gene has CDR1 SGHRS and CDR2 YFSETQ. The CDR3: CASTERGGETDTQYF. Written as DNA, the CDR3 is TGCGCCAGCACCGAGCGGGGGGGTGAAACAGATACGCAGTATTTT.

CDR3 sequence: CSEIASTDTQYF. Here the CDR3 DNA reads TGCAGCGAGATTGCCAGCACAGATACGCAGTATTTT. This rearrangement joins TRBV29-1 to TRBJ2-3; D not certain. This CDR3 spans 12 amino acids. Trimming cost V 7 bases and J 0 bases, with 8 bases left between them. Per germline, CDR1 SQVTM and CDR2 ANQGSEA.

The table lists this clone with a few counts. The V call is TRBV18, the J call TRBJ2-3, with 9 positions matching TRBD1. The germline V gene encodes CDR1 KGHSH and CDR2 LQKENI. The ends lost 3 bases at V and 5 bases at J; junction bases unmatched: 9. CDR3 length: 16 residues. This chain's CDR3 is CASSPFRDRVLDTQYF. In DNA form, the CDR3 reads TGTGCCAGCTCACCTTTTCGGGACAGGGTGCTAGATACGCAGTATTTT.

This clone has ten or more counts. This chain joins TRBV11-3 and TRBJ2-5; 10 bases align to TRBD2. The CDR3 is 15 residues long. The germline V gene encodes CDR1 SGHNT and CDR2 YENEEA. Trimming took 5 bases from V and 5 from J; bases not matched to a gene: 8. CDR3 in DNA: TGTGCCAGCAGCCCACAGCGGGGGGGCCGTGAGACCCAGTACTTC. It specifies CASSPQRGGRETQYF.

The table lists this clone with a few counts. The chain carries TRBV19 and TRBJ1-2; possibly TRBD1 for D (5 bases). The CDR3 has 14 amino acids. Trimming shortened V by 2 bases and J by 2 bases, and 9 bases separated the two germline ends. The germline V gene encodes CDR1 LNHDA and CDR2 SQIVND (reference sequence). The CDR3 loop reads CASSIQGSNYGYTF. The CDR3 coding sequence is TGTGCCAGTAGTATACAGGGTTCCAACTATGGCTACACCTTC.

This clone was seen a few times. The V gene is TRBV7-6, the J gene TRBJ1-1, with no clear D. Germline values: CDR1 SGHVS, CDR2 FNYEAQ. Trimming took 5 bases from V and 4 from J, leaving 17 bases between them. This CDR3 spans 15 amino acids. The CDR3 protein is CASSQSTGRGTEAFF. The CDR3 DNA sequence: TGTGCCAGCAGCCAGTCGACGGGAAGAGGCACTGAAGCTTTCTTT.

This clone is medium-sized by share. The rearrangement links TRBV25-1 to TRBJ2-7, with a tentative D call TRBD1 (6 bases). The V end was cut by 6 bases, the J end by 0 bases, with 24 bases between. The CDR3 loop spans 18 amino acids. Per germline, CDR1 MGHDK and CDR2 SYGVNS. The CDR3 here is CASSTDTGIFYFSYEQYF. CDR3 coding DNA: TGTGCCAGCAGCACTGATACAGGGATTTTTTACTTCTCCTACGAGCAGTACTTC.

The CDR3 nucleotides read TGTGCCAGCAGTGCAGGGGAAGAGACCCAGTACTTC. Protein product: CASSAGEETQYF. The J gene is TRBJ2-5, the V gene TRBV6-8; TRBD1 is a possible D gene (6 bases). Germline CDR1 MNHGY, CDR2 SAAAGT. CDR3 length: 12 amino acids. Trimming took off 5 bases at V and 3 bases at J, with 7 bases between the two ends.

Details on this clone: Because the CDR3's place on the DNA is in doubt, the DNA is left out and the CDR3 is given as listed by TCRdb. The chain carries TRBV6-8 and TRBJ2-3. CDR1 MNHGY and CDR2 SAAAGT come from the germline V gene. The CDR3 is made up of 15 amino acids, end residues included. This CDR3 reads CASSSSGPYTDTQYF.